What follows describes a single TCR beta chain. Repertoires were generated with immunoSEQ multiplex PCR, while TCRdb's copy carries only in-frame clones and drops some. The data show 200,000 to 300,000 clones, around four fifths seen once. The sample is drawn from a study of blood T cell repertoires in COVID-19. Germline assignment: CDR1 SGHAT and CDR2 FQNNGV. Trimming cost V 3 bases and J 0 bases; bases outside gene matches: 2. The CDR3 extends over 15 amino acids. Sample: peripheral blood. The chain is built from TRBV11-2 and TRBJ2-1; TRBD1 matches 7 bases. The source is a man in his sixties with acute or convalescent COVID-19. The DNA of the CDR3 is TGTGCCAGCAGCTTTCAGGGGGACTCCTACAATGAGCAGTTCTTC. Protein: CASSFQGDSYNEQFF.